This T cell receptor (beta chain) was observed in a study of neoadjuvant anti-PD-1 for oral cavity cancer. Overall study context: Before surgery, most patients got three to four biweekly 3 mg/kg nivolumab doses.

Germline CDR1 is LNHDA and CDR2 is SQIVND (reference sequence). CDR3 length equals 16 residues. The junction had 7 bases not matched to a gene; V was cut back by 5 bases and J by 3 bases. Time point in this sample: after neoadjuvant nivolumab, at surgical resection. Patients were newly diagnosed with stage II-IVA oral cavity squamous cell carcinoma without prior systemic or radiation treatment. These oral cavity squamous cell carcinomas were HPV-negative and locally advanced. Most PBMC samples had roughly 0.45 ug input DNA in six replicates. Repertoires were generated with immunoSEQ multiplex PCR, while TCRdb's copy carries only in-frame clones and drops some. The repertoire holds approximately 42,000 clones, 60% to 80% seen once, with around 4.4% in the top ten.

Sequences were derived from PBMCs, sampled after nivolumab (anti-PD-1) treatment. The sequence came from a person aged 35-79 years with oral cavity squamous cell carcinoma. The chain couples TRBV19 to TRBJ1-5; 10 bases are shared with TRBD1. The CDR3 loop is CASSAGDRGNNQPQHF. DNA for the CDR3: TGTGCCAGTAGTGCCGGGGACAGGGGAAACAATCAGCCCCAGCATTTT.